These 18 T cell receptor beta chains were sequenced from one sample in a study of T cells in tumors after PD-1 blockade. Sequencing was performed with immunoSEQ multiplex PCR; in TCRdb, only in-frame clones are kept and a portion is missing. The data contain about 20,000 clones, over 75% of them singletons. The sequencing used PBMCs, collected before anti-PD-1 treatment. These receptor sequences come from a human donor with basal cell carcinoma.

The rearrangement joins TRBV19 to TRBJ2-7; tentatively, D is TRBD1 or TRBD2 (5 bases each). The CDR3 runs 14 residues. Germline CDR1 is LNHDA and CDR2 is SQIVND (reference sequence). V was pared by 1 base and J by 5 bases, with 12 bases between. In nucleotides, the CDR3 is TGTGCCAGTAGTATAGGTGGAGGCAGGGACGAGCAGTACTTC. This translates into CASSIGGGRDEQYF.

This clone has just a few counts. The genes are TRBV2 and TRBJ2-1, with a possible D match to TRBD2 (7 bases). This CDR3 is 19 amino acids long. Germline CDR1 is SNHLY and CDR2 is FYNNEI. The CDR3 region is CPCSYGGAGVGSSYNEQFF. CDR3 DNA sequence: TGTCCCTGCAGTTATGGGGGGGCGGGGGTGGGGAGCTCCTACAATGAGCAGTTCTTC.

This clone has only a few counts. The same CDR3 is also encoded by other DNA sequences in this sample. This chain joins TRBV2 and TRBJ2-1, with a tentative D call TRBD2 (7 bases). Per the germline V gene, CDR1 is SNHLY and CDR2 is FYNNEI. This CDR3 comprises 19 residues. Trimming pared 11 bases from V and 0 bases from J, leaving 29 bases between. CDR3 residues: CAPSYGGARVGSSYNEQFF. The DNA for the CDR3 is TGTGCCCCCAGTTATGGGGGGGCGCGGGTGGGGAGCTCCTACAATGAGCAGTTCTTC.

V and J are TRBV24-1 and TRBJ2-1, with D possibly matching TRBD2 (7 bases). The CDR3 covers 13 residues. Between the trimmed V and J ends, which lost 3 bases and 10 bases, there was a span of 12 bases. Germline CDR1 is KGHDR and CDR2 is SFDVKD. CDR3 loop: CATSDGEGVEQFF. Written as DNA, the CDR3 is TGTGCCACCAGTGATGGGGAGGGGGTCGAGCAGTTCTTC.

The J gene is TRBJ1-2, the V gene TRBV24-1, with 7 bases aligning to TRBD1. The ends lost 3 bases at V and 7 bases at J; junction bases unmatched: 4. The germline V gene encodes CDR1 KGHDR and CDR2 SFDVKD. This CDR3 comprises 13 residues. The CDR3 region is CATSDRQGGGYTF. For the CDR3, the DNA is TGTGCCACCAGTGATCGACAGGGAGGTGGCTACACCTTC.

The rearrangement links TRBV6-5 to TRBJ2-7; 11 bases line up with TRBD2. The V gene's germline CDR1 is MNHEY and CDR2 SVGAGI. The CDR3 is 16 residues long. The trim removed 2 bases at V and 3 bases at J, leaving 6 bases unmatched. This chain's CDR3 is CASSYPKGTSGYEQYF. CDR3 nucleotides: TGTGCCAGCAGTTACCCAAAAGGGACTAGCGGCTACGAGCAGTACTTC.

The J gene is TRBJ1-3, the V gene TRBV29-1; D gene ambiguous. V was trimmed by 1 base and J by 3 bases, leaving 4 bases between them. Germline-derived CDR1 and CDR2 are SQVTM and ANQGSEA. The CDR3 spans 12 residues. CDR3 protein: CSVEVGGNTIYF. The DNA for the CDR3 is TGCAGCGTTGAAGTGGGTGGAAACACCATATATTTT.

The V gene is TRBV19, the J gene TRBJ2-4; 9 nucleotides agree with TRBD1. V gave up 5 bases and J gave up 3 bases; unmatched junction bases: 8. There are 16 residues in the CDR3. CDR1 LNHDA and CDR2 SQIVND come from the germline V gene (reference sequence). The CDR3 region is CASSDDRGYGKNIQYF. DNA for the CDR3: TGTGCCAGTAGTGACGACAGGGGGTACGGCAAAAACATTCAGTACTTC.

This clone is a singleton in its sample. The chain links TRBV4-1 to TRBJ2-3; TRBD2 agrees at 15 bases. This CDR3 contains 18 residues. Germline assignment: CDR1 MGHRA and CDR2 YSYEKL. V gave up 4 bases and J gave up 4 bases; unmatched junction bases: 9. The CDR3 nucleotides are TGCGCCAGCAGCCCCTTAGGACTAGCGGGGGGGCAGCCAGATACGCAGTATTTT. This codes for CASSPLGLAGGQPDTQYF.

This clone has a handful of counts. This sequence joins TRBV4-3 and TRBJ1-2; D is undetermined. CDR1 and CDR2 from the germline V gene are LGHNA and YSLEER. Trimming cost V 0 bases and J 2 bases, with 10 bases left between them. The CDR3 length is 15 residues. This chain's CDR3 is CASSQEARRNYGYTF. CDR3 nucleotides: TGCGCCAGCAGCCAAGAGGCCAGGAGAAACTATGGCTACACCTTC.

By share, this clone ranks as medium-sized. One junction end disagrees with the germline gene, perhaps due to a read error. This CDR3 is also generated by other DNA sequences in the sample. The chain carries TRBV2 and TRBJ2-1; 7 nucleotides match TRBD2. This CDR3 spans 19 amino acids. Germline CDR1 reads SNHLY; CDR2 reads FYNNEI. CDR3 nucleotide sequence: TGTGCCAGCTGTGACGGGTGGGCGGGGGAGGGGAGCTCCTACAATGAGCAGTTCTTC. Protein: CASCDGWAGEGSSYNEQFF.

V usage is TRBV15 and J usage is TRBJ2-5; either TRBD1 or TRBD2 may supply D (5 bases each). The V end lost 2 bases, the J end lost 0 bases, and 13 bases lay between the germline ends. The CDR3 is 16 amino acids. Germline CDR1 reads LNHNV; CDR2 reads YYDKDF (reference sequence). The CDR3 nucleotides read TGTGCCACCAGCAGATCGGGACGGATGTACCAAGAGACCCAGTACTTC. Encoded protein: CATSRSGRMYQETQYF.

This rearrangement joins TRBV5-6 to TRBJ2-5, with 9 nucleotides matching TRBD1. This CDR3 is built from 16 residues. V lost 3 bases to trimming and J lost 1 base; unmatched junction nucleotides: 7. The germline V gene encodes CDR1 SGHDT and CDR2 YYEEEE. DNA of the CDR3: TGTGCCAGCAGCTCCGGGACAGGGTCCATCCAAGAGACCCAGTACTTC. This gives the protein CASSSGTGSIQETQYF.

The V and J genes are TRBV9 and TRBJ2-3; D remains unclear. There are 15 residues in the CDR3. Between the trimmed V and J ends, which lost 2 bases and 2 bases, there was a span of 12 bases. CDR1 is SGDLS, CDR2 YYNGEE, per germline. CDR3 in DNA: TGTGCCAGCAGCGTGGATGTGGAAATCACAGATACGCAGTATTTT. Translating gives CASSVDVEITDTQYF.

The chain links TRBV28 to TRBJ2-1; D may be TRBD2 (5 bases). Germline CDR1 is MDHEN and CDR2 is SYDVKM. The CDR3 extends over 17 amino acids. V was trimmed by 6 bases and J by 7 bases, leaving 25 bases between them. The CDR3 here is CASSHLGGSGLLNEQFF. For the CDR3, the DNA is TGTGCCAGCAGCCACCTAGGTGGAAGCGGACTTCTTAATGAGCAGTTCTTC. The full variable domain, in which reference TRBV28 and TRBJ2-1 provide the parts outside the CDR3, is DVKVTQSSRYLVKRTGEKVFLECVQDMDHENMFWYRQDPGLGLRLIYFSYDVKMKEKGDIPEGYSVSREKKERFSLILESASTNQTSMYLCASSHLGGSGLLNEQFFGPGTRLTVL.

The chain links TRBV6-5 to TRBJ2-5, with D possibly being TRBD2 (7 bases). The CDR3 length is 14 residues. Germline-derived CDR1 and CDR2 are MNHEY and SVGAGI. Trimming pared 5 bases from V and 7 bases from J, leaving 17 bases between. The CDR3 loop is CASSPPGGGGTQYF. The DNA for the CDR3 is TGTGCCAGCAGTCCTCCCGGCGGGGGCGGGACCCAGTACTTC.

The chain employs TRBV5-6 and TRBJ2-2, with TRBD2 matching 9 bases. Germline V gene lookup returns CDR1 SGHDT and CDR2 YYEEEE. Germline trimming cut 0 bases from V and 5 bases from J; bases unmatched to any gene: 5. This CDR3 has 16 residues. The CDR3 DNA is TGTGCCAGCAGCTTGGTGCGCAGCGGGGGGACCGGGGAGCTGTTTTTT. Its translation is CASSLVRSGGTGELFF.

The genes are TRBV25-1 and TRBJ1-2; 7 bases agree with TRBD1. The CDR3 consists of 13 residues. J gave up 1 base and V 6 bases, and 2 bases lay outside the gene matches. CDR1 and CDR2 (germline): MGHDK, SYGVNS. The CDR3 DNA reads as TGTGCCAGCAGAGACAGGGTTAACTATGGCTACACCTTC. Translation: CASRDRVNYGYTF.